Each of the 21 T cell receptor beta chains below was sequenced from the same sample in a study of blood T cell repertoires in COVID-19. The assay was immunoSEQ multiplex PCR, and TCRdb's table has in-frame clones only and misses some. Of 120,000 to 150,000 clones detected, around 90% appear once; the ten largest clones hold 8% to 13%. Sequenced sample: peripheral blood. These receptors all come from a woman older than 75 with acute or convalescent COVID-19.

The CDR3 DNA sequence: TGTGCCAGCAGCTTGGCGCGGGGAGCAGGGACGGACACTGAAGCTTTCTTT. Protein: CASSLARGAGTDTEAFF. This chain uses TRBV5-4 with TRBJ1-1; perhaps TRBD1 as D (5 bases). CDR1 is SGHNT, CDR2 YYREEE, per germline (reference sequence). Between the trimmed V and J ends, which lost 0 bases and 3 bases, there was a span of 18 bases. The CDR3 consists of 17 residues.

The chain has TRBV2 and TRBJ2-3, with D possibly matching TRBD2 (6 bases). Germline V lookup: CDR1 SNHLY, CDR2 FYNNEI. Trimming took off 4 bases at V and 4 bases at J, with 9 bases between the two ends. The CDR3 has 13 amino acids. CDR3 protein: CASSAREADTQYF. The CDR3 DNA reads TGTGCCAGCAGTGCCAGGGAGGCAGATACGCAGTATTTT.

The chain is built from TRBV7-2 and TRBJ1-3, with a tentative D call TRBD1 (6 bases). The CDR3 spans 17 residues. Germline values: CDR1 SGHTA, CDR2 FQGNSA. V was clipped by 5 bases and J by 2 bases, with 19 bases between them. The CDR3 region is CASSRSRGFSAGNTIYF. CDR3 bases: TGTGCCAGCAGCCGGTCCAGGGGTTTCAGCGCTGGAAACACCATATATTTT. Combining the CDR3 with reference TRBV7-2 and TRBJ1-3 gives the whole variable domain GAGVSQSPSNKVTEKGKDVELRCDPISGHTALYWYRQSLGQGLEFLIYFQGNSAPDKSGLPSDRFSAERTGGSVSTLTIQRTQQEDSAVYLCASSRSRGFSAGNTIYFGEGSWLTVV.

This clone occurred a few times. V gene TRBV18 combines with J gene TRBJ1-1; 7 bases are a match to TRBD1. Germline assignment: CDR1 KGHSH and CDR2 LQKENI. Trimming took 0 bases from V and 1 from J; bases not matched to a gene: 5. There are 16 residues in the CDR3. The chain's CDR3 is CASSPPGDRENTEAFF. The CDR3 DNA reads as TGTGCCAGCTCACCACCGGGGGACAGAGAGAACACTGAAGCTTTCTTT.

The chain joins TRBV18 to TRBJ1-1; no clear D gene. Germline V gene data show CDR1 as KGHSH and CDR2 as LQKENI. CDR3 length: 17 residues. Trimming took off 0 bases at V and 2 bases at J, with 16 bases between the two ends. The CDR3 loop is CASSPPFREMPNTEAFF. In DNA form, the CDR3 reads TGTGCCAGCTCACCACCGTTCCGGGAAATGCCAAACACTGAAGCTTTCTTT.

The V gene is TRBV10-3, the J gene TRBJ2-3; 8 bases are a match to TRBD2. Germline loops: CDR1 ENHRY, CDR2 SYGVKD. This CDR3 has 17 amino acids. V lost 0 bases, J lost 7 bases, and 12 bases stayed unmatched. In DNA, the CDR3 is TGTGCCATCAGTGAGTCGACTCGGCGGGGGGCCACCCATACGCAGTATTTT. Amino acids: CAISESTRRGATHTQYF.

The J gene is TRBJ1-3, the V gene TRBV14; no clear D. CDR3 length: 13 residues. Trimming stripped 8 bases from V and 2 bases from J, with 10 bases between. CDR1 and CDR2 (germline): SGHDN, FVKESK. The CDR3 region is CASAESTGNTIYF. CDR3 bases: TGTGCCAGCGCGGAATCTACTGGAAACACCATATATTTT.

The chain couples TRBV2 to TRBJ2-5; TRBD2 matches at 11 bases. The CDR3 consists of 17 residues. Looked up from germline, CDR1 is SNHLY and CDR2 is FYNNEI. V was clipped by 9 bases and J by 2 bases; unmatched bases: 14. CDR3 sequence: CASGAASGGYIQETQYF. The CDR3, as DNA: TGTGCCAGTGGGGCGGCTAGCGGGGGGTACATTCAAGAGACCCAGTACTTC.

The genes are TRBV29-1 and TRBJ1-1, with a tentative D call TRBD1 (6 bases). This CDR3 region has 13 residues. The V end lost 6 bases, the J end lost 5 bases, and 16 bases lay between the germline ends. Germline V gene sequence: CDR1 SQVTM, CDR2 ANQGSEA. CDR3 in DNA: TGCAGCGTCCAACAGGGAGAATGGACTGAAGCTTTCTTT. This translates into CSVQQGEWTEAFF.

CDR3 in DNA: TGTGCCAGCAGCTTAGGGGGACACAGCTCCTACAATGAGCAGTTCTTC. It yields the protein CASSLGGHSSYNEQFF. The gene calls are TRBV7-2 and TRBJ2-1; possibly TRBD1 for D (6 bases). Germline lookup yields CDR1 SGHTA and CDR2 FQGNSA. The CDR3 is made up of 16 amino acids. The ends were cut back, 1 base at V and 0 bases at J, with 10 bases in the middle. Drawing the rest from reference TRBV7-2 and TRBJ2-1, the complete variable domain is GAGVSQSPSNKVTEKGKDVELRCDPISGHTALYWYRQSLGQGLEFLIYFQGNSAPDKSGLPSDRFSAERTGGSVSTLTIQRTQQEDSAVYLCASSLGGHSSYNEQFFGPGTRLTVL.

V usage is TRBV3-1 (or the pseudogene TRBV3-2) and J usage is TRBJ1-4; a weak D match, TRBD1 (6 bases). Per the germline V gene, CDR1 is LGHDT and CDR2 is YNNKEL (reference sequence). The CDR3 is 14 residues long. Trimming removed 4 bases from V and 2 bases from J, with 8 bases in between. For the CDR3, the DNA is TGTGCCAGCAGCCGAACAGGGACTAATGAAAAACTGTTTTTT. Its translation: CASSRTGTNEKLFF.

The chain links TRBV4-2 to TRBJ1-2; TRBD1 matches 7 bases. This CDR3 contains 15 residues. V lost 0 bases and J lost 2; bases outside the gene matches: 3. The germline V gene encodes CDR1 LGHNA and CDR2 YNFKEQ. CDR3 loop: CASSQDTGANYGYTF. CDR3 sequence (DNA): TGTGCCAGCAGCCAAGACACAGGGGCGAACTATGGCTACACCTTC.

V is TRBV7-9 and J is TRBJ2-7, with a possible D match to TRBD2 (5 bases). Germline V CDR1 and CDR2: SEHNR, FQNEAQ (reference sequence). Trimming left V 3 bases short and J 1 base short, with 10 bases between. This CDR3 region has 14 residues. The CDR3 coding sequence is TGTGCCAGCAGCTTGCGGACTGATTCCTACGAGCAGTACTTC. Translating gives CASSLRTDSYEQYF.

The chain carries TRBV6-5 and TRBJ1-1, with D hard to call. In germline, CDR1 is MNHEY, CDR2 SVGAGI. Trimming pared 7 bases from V and 7 bases from J, leaving 16 bases between. The CDR3 spans 13 residues. The CDR3 sequence: CASKFSLGSEAFF. The CDR3 DNA is TGTGCCAGCAAATTTAGTCTCGGGAGTGAAGCTTTCTTT.

This rearrangement joins TRBV9 to TRBJ1-2; D gene uncertain. The CDR3 covers 13 residues. The germline gives CDR1 SGDLS, CDR2 YYNGEE. The V end lost 0 bases, the J end lost 7 bases, and 10 bases lay between the germline ends. The CDR3 sequence is CASSVGRTSGYTF. DNA of the CDR3: TGTGCCAGCAGCGTAGGCAGAACCAGTGGCTACACCTTC.

V usage is TRBV7-2 and J usage is TRBJ2-1, with 8 bases that match TRBD1. The CDR3 is made up of 15 amino acids. CDR1 and CDR2 (germline): SGHTA, FQGNSA. V lost 1 base to trimming and J lost 8 bases; unmatched junction nucleotides: 7. The CDR3, as DNA: TGTGCCAGCAGCTTAGGGCAGGGGGCGCAGTATGAGCAGTTCTTC. Its translation is CASSLGQGAQYEQFF.

The V gene is TRBV2, the J gene TRBJ2-1; possibly TRBD1 for D (6 bases). Between the trimmed V and J ends, which lost 8 bases and 5 bases, there was a span of 19 bases. Germline CDR1 reads SNHLY; CDR2 reads FYNNEI. CDR3 size: 15 residues. CDR3 in DNA: TGTGCCAGCCGGGCGATCGGACAGCCCCACAATGAGCAGTTCTTC. Translated: CASRAIGQPHNEQFF.

This chain connects TRBV6-2 or TRBV6-3 to TRBJ2-4; no clear D. The CDR3 has 16 residues. Germline CDR1 is MNHEY and CDR2 is SVGEGT. The germline V and J ends were trimmed by 1 base and 0 bases, with 10 bases remaining between them. The CDR3 spells CASSYLAGGAKNIQYF. DNA of the CDR3: TGTGCCAGCAGTTACTTGGCTGGTGGAGCCAAAAACATTCAGTACTTC.

The chain carries TRBV28 and TRBJ1-4; TRBD1 aligns across 10 bases. V shed 5 bases and J 8 bases; nucleotides not matched to a gene: 14. This CDR3 comprises 17 residues. Germline values: CDR1 MDHEN, CDR2 SYDVKM. This CDR3 is CASSPATIGQGGEKLFF. The CDR3 DNA follows: TGTGCCAGCAGTCCCGCCACTATAGGACAGGGGGGAGAAAAACTGTTTTTT.

V and J are TRBV6-1 and TRBJ2-3; TRBD2 matches 7 bases. The V and J ends lost 3 bases and 5 bases, in that order; junction bases with no gene match: 11. The germline CDR1 and CDR2 sequences are MNHNS and SASEGT. The CDR3 extends over 16 amino acids. CDR3 sequence: CASSERQAGSGDTQYF. The CDR3 DNA reads as TGTGCCAGCAGTGAGAGGCAAGCGGGGTCGGGAGATACGCAGTATTTT.

The chain carries TRBV5-1 and TRBJ1-2; 9 bases line up with TRBD1. Losses at the gene ends were 0 bases for V and 4 bases for J; bases not matched to a gene: 7. CDR1 and CDR2 (germline): SGHRS, YFSETQ. This CDR3 has 16 amino acids. CDR3 sequence: CASSLAYRGRGYGYTF. The DNA for the CDR3 is TGCGCCAGCAGCTTGGCCTACAGGGGGCGCGGCTATGGCTACACCTTC.